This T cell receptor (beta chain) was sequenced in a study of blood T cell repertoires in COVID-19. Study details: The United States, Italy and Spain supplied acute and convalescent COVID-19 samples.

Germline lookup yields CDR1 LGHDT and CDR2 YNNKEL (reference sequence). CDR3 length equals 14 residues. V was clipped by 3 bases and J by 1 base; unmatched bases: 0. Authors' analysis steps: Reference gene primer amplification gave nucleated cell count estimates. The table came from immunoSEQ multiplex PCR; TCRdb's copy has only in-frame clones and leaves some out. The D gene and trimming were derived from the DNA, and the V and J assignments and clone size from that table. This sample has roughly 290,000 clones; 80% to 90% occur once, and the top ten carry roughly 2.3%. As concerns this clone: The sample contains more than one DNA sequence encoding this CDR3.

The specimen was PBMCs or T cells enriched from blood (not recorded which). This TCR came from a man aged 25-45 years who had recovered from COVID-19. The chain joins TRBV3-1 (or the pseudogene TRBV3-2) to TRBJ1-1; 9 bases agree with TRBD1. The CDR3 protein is CASSQTGGNTEAFF. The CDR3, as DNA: TGTGCCAGCAGCCAGACAGGGGGGAACACTGAAGCTTTCTTT.